This entry describes one TCR beta chain. Those enrolled, adults aged roughly 18 to 100 years, came from about two dozen US areas. Per the original methods: Researchers report that nucleated cell counts were estimated from reference gene primer amplification. TCRdb's copy holds only in-frame clones and misses some; the assay was immunoSEQ multiplex PCR. The V and J calls and the clone size are those of that table, but D and trimming were determined from the DNA. Seen here are more than 200,000 clones, more than 75% observed once, and the top ten hold under 4.5%. The sample comes from a study of blood T cell repertoires in COVID-19. On the study more broadly: Samples taken during acute and convalescent COVID-19 were collected in the United States, Italy and Spain.

The specimen was PBMCs or T cells enriched from blood (not recorded which). This receptor was obtained from a man aged 25 to 45 with acute COVID-19.

The CDR3 is CASSVGTSGGAVDTQYF. As DNA, the CDR3 is TGTGCCAGCAGCGTCGGGACTAGCGGGGGGGCCGTAGATACGCAGTATTTT. The chain joins TRBV5-6 to TRBJ2-3, with 16 bases that match TRBD2. This CDR3 contains 17 residues. The V gene's germline CDR1 is SGHDT and CDR2 YYEEEE. V lost 4 bases and J lost 5; bases outside the gene matches: 7. Variable domain in full (rest from reference TRBV5-6 and TRBJ2-3): DAGVTQSPTHLIKTRGQQVTLRCSPKSGHDTVSWYQQALGQGPQFIFQYYEEEERQRGNFPDRFSGHQFPNYSSELNVNALLLGDSALYLCASSVGTSGGAVDTQYFGPGTRLTVL.